The 10 T cell receptor beta chains listed next were all sequenced from one sample in a study of shared clonotypes between healthy human individuals. Here immunoSEQ multiplex PCR was the method, and the copy in TCRdb shows in-frame clones only, minus some. Of just over 95,000 clones in the sample, roughly two thirds were seen once. Sequenced: memory CD8+ T cells sorted from blood. Subset reported: CD45RO+ cells pooled with CCR7-negative TemRA cells. These receptors were taken from a young man in good health.

V gene TRBV10-3 combines with J gene TRBJ1-4; D remains unclear. This CDR3 comprises 16 residues. Trimming shortened V by 4 bases and J by 2 bases, and 14 bases separated the two germline ends. The germline gives CDR1 ENHRY, CDR2 SYGVKD. CDR3 amino acids: CAISARPGSTNEKLFF. The DNA of the CDR3 is TGTGCCATCAGTGCCCGCCCGGGTAGCACTAATGAAAAACTGTTTTTT.

The chain uses TRBV27 and TRBJ2-3, with TRBD1 identical over 9 bases. Germline CDR1 is MNHEY and CDR2 is SMNVEV (reference sequence). Trimming removed 2 bases from V and 4 bases from J; junction bases left unmatched: 10. The CDR3 is made up of 17 amino acids. The CDR3 DNA reads TGTGCCAGCAGTTTACTGGCTACAGGGGGCGCCCCAGATACGCAGTATTTT. Its protein is CASSLLATGGAPDTQYF.

This clone has more than one count but fewer than ten. A much larger clone lies one base from this, so it may be a read error. This sample also contains other DNA sequences that code for the same CDR3. The rearrangement joins TRBV6-1 to TRBJ2-7; D possibly matches TRBD1 or TRBD2 (6 bases each). Germline V gene data show CDR1 as MNHNS and CDR2 as SASEGT. The CDR3 is 14 residues long. The V end was cut by 3 bases, the J end by 2 bases, with 11 bases between. CDR3 sequence reads: CASSDRGGPYEQYF. Written as DNA, the CDR3 is TGTGCCAGCAGTGACAGGGGAGGACCCTACGAGCAGTACTTC.

This sequence joins TRBV5-6 and TRBJ1-4, with D unresolved. CDR1 SGHDT and CDR2 YYEEEE come from the germline V gene. V gave up 2 bases and J gave up 0 bases, with 11 bases separating them. The CDR3 covers 16 residues. The CDR3 DNA sequence: TGTGCCAGCAGCTTTGGCGGCACTGCAACTAATGAAAAACTGTTTTTT. This translates into CASSFGGTATNEKLFF.

This clone was detected ten times or more. V and J are TRBV10-3 and TRBJ2-1; possible D gene TRBD1, 6 bases. The CDR3 length is 16 residues. Per germline, CDR1 ENHRY and CDR2 SYGVKD. Trimming stripped 2 bases from V and 7 bases from J, with 18 bases between. The CDR3, as DNA: TGTGCCATCAGTGAGGCTTTTAGGACAGCGGATAATGAGCAGTTCTTC. Translating gives CAISEAFRTADNEQFF.

This clone was counted a few times. The V gene is TRBV13, the J gene TRBJ1-5; unclear D gene. Trimming stripped 5 bases from V and 2 bases from J, with 13 bases between. The CDR3 sequence is 15 residues long. The germline CDR1 and CDR2 sequences are PRHDT and FYEKMQ (reference sequence). For the CDR3, the DNA is TGTGCCAGCAGCCTACGGCGCGGTGGCAATCAGCCCCAGCATTTT. It translates to CASSLRRGGNQPQHF.

This clone was recorded many times. This chain connects TRBV14 to TRBJ2-7; TRBD1 matches at 9 bases. The CDR3 totals 16 residues. J lost 0 bases, V lost 4 bases, and 7 bases had no gene match. Germline lookup yields CDR1 SGHDN and CDR2 FVKESK. CDR3 amino acids: CASSRPGDRASYEQYF. Here the CDR3 DNA reads TGTGCCAGCAGCCGACCGGGGGACAGGGCCTCCTACGAGCAGTACTTC.

This clone appeared a few times. The chain carries TRBV25-1 and TRBJ2-7; no clear D. Germline loops: CDR1 MGHDK, CDR2 SYGVNS. The CDR3 runs to 13 residues. The V and J ends lost 3 bases and 6 bases respectively, with 12 bases between them. CDR3 nucleotides: TGTGCCAGCAGTGATCAGGCAGCAGGCGAGCAGTACTTC. It translates to CASSDQAAGEQYF.

This chain links TRBV14 with TRBJ2-5; the D is unclear. The ends were cut back, 3 bases at V and 5 bases at J, with 7 bases in the middle. This CDR3 has 12 residues. Germline loops: CDR1 SGHDN, CDR2 FVKESK. CDR3 DNA sequence: TGTGCCAGCAGCCACAAGGCGGAGACCCAGTACTTC. This sequence encodes CASSHKAETQYF.

This clone was seen once. The likely explanation is a read error, given a far larger clone one base away. The J gene is TRBJ2-2, the V gene TRBV7-9, with 7 positions matching TRBD1. The CDR3 extends over 16 amino acids. Germline values: CDR1 SEHNR, CDR2 FQNEAQ (reference sequence). The V and J ends lost 6 bases and 1 base, in that order; junction bases with no gene match: 8. For the CDR3, the DNA is TGTGCCAGCAGTTATCGACAGGGAGTGAACACCGGGGAGCTGTTTTTT. Its translation is CASSYRQGVNTGELFF.